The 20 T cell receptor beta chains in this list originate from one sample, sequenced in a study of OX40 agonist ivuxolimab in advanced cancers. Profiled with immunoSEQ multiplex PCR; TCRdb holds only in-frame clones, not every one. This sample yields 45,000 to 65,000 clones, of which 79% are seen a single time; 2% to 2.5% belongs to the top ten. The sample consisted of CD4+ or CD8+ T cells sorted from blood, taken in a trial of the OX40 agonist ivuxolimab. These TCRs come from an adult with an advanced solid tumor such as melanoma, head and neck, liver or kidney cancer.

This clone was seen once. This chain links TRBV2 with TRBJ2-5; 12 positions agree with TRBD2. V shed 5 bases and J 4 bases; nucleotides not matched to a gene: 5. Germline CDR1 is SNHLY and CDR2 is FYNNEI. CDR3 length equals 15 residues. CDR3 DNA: TGTGCCAGCAGTCGGACTAGCGGGGCTTCAGAGACCCAGTACTTC. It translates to CASSRTSGASETQYF.

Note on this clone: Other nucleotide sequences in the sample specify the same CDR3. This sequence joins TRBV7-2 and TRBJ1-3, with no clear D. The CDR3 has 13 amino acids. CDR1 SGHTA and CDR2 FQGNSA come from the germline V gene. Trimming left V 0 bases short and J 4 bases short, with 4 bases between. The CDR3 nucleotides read TGTGCCAGCAGCTTAGCGTCCGGAAACACCATATATTTT. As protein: CASSLASGNTIYF.

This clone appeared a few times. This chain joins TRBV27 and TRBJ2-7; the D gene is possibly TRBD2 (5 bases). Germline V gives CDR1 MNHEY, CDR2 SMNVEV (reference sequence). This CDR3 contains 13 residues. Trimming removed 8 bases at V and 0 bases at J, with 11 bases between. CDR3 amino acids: CASGRPSSYEQYF. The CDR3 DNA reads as TGTGCCAGCGGGAGACCGAGCTCCTACGAGCAGTACTTC.

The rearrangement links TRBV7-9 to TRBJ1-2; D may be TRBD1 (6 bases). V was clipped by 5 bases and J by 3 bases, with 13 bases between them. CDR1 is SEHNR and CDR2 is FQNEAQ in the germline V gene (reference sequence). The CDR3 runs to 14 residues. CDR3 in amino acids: CASSLRQVDYGYTF. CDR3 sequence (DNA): TGTGCCAGCAGCCTAAGACAGGTAGACTATGGCTACACCTTC.

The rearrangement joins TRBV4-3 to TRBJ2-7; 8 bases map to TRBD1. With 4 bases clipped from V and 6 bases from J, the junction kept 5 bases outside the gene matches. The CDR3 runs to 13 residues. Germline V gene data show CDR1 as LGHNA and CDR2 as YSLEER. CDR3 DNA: TGCGCCAGCAGCCGTTCAGGGGGCGGCGAGCAGTACTTC. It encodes CASSRSGGGEQYF.

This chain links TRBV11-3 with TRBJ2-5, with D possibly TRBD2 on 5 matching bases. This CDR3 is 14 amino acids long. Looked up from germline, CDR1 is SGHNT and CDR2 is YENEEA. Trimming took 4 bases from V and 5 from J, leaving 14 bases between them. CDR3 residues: CASSSGGSHETQYF. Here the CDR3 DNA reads TGTGCCAGCAGCTCCGGCGGGTCGCACGAGACCCAGTACTTC.

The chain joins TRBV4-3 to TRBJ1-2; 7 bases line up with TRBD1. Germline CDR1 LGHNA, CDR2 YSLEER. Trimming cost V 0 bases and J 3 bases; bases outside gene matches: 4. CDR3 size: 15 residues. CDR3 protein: CASSQETGADYGYTF. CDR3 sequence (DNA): TGCGCCAGCAGCCAAGAAACAGGGGCGGACTATGGCTACACCTTC.

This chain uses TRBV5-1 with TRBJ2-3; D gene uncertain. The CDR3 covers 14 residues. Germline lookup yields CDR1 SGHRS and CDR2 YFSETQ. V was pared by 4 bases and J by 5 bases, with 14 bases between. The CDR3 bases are TGCGCCAGCAGCCCGCTGCGTACCCAAGATACGCAGTATTTT. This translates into CASSPLRTQDTQYF. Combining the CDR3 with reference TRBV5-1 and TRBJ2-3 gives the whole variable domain KAGVTQTPRYLIKTRGQQVTLSCSPISGHRSVSWYQQTPGQGLQFLFEYFSETQRNKGNFPGRFSGRQFSNSRSEMNVSTLELGDSALYLCASSPLRTQDTQYFGPGTRLTVL.

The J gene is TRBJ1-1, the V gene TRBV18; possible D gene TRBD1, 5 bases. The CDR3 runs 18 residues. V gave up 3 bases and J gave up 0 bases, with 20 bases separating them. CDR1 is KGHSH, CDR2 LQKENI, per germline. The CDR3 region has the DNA TGTGCCAGCTCACCCACGCTCGGCAGGGTTGTGGTGAACACTGAAGCTTTCTTT. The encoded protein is CASSPTLGRVVVNTEAFF. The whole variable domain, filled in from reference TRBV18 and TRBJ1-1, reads NAGVMQNPRHLVRRRGQEARLRCSPMKGHSHVYWYRQLPEEGLKFMVYLQKENIIDESGMPKERFSAEFPKEGPSILRIQQVVRGDSAAYFCASSPTLGRVVVNTEAFFGQGTRLTVV.

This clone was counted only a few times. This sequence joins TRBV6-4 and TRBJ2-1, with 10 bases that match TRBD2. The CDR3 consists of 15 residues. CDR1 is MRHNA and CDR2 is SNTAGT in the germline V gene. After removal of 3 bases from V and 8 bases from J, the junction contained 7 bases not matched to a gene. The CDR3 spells CASSEESGRAYEQFF. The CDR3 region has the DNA TGTGCCAGCAGTGAAGAGAGCGGGAGGGCCTATGAGCAGTTCTTC.

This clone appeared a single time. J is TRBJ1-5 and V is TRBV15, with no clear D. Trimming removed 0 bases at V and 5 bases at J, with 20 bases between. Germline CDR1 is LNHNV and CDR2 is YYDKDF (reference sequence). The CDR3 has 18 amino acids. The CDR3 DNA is TGTGCCACCAGCAGAGACGGGCGGTCGCCCGTTGGGGATCAGCCCCAGCATTTT. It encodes CATSRDGRSPVGDQPQHF.

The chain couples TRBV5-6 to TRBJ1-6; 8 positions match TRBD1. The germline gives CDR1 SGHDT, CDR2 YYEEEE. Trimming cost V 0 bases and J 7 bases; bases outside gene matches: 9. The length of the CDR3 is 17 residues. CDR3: CASSLVDGTGRNSPLHF. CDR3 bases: TGTGCCAGCAGCTTGGTGGACGGGACAGGCAGAAATTCACCCCTCCACTTT. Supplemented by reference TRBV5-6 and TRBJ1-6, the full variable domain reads DAGVTQSPTHLIKTRGQQVTLRCSPKSGHDTVSWYQQALGQGPQFIFQYYEEEERQRGNFPDRFSGHQFPNYSSELNVNALLLGDSALYLCASSLVDGTGRNSPLHFGNGTRLTVT.

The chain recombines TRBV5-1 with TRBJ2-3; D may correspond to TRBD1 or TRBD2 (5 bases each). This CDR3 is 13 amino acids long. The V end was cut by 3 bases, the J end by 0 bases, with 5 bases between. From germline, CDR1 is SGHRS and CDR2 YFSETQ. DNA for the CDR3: TGCGCCAGCAGCTGGGACAGCACAGATACGCAGTATTTT. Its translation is CASSWDSTDTQYF.

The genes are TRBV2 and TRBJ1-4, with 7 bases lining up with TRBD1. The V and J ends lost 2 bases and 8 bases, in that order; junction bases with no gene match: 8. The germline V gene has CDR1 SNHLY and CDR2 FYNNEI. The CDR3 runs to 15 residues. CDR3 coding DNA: TGTGCCAGCAGTGAATCTGACAGGGCTAGAGAAAAACTGTTTTTT. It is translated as CASSESDRAREKLFF.

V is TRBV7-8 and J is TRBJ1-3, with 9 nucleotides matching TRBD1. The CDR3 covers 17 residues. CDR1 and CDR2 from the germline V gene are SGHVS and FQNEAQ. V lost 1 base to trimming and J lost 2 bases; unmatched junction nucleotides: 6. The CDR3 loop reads CASSLGQGVLTGNTIYF. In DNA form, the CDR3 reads TGTGCCAGCAGCTTAGGACAGGGGGTATTAACTGGAAACACCATATATTTT. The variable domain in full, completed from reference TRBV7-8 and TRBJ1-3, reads GAGVSQSPRYKVAKRGQDVALRCDPISGHVSLFWYQQALGQGPEFLTYFQNEAQLDKSGLPSDRFFAERPEGSVSTLKIQRTQQEDSAVYLCASSLGQGVLTGNTIYFGEGSWLTVV.

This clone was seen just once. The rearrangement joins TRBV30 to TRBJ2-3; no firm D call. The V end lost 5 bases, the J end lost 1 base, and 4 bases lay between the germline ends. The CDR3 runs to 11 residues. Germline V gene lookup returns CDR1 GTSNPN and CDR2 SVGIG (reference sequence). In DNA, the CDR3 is TGTGCCTGGGGGGGCACAGATACGCAGTATTTT. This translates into CAWGGTDTQYF.

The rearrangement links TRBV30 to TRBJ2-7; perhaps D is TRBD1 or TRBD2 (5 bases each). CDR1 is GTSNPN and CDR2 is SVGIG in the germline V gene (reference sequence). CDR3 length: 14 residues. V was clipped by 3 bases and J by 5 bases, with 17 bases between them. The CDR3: CAWRSGRKRNEQYF. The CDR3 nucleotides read TGTGCCTGGAGATCGGGACGAAAACGCAACGAGCAGTACTTC.

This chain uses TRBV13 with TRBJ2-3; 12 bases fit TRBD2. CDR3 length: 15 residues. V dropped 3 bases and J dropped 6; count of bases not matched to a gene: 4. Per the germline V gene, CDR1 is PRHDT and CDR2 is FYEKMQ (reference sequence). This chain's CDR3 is CASSLTSGSFDTQYF. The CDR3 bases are TGTGCCAGCAGCTTGACTAGCGGGAGTTTCGATACGCAGTATTTT.

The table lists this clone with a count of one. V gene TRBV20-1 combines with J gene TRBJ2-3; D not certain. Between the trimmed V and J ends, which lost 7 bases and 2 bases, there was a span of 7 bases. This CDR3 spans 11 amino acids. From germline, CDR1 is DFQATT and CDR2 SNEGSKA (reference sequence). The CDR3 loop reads CSGSYTDTQYF. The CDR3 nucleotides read TGCAGTGGGTCCTACACAGATACGCAGTATTTT.

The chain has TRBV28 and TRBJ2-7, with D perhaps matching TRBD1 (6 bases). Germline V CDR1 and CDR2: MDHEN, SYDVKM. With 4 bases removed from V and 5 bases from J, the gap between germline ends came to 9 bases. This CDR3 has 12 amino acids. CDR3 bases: TGTGCCAGCAGTTCAGGGGTCCACGAGCAGTACTTC. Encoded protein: CASSSGVHEQYF.